The rows below give T cell receptor beta chains drawn from one sample of a study of blood T cell repertoires in COVID-19. The protocol was immunoSEQ multiplex PCR, while the TCRdb copy is restricted to in-frame clones and leaves out a portion. The sample lists about 300,000 clones, roughly 90% occurring once. Sequencing was done on a sample of peripheral blood. These receptors were obtained from a woman aged 25 to 39 with COVID-19, enrolled during active disease. The CDR3 runs from the conserved cysteine through the conserved F or W. A D gene is named only where the DNA matches it firmly. The listing skips clone size in some rows; elsewhere it reads once, few, many or a size class.

. | TRBJ2-1 | TRBV9 | once | TGTGCCAGCAGCGTAGAACCTGGCGGGGTGTACAATGAGCAGTTCTTC | CASSVEPGGVYNEQFF
TRBD1 | TRBJ2-7 | TRBV11-2 | . | TGTGCCAGCAGCTTTACGACAGGGTTGAGTTACGAGCAGTACTTC | CASSFTTGLSYEQYF
TRBD1 | TRBJ1-2 | TRBV5-6 | once | TGTGCCAGCAGCTTATTGACGGGACAGCGCAACTATGGCTACACCTTC | CASSLLTGQRNYGYTF
. | TRBJ2-3 | TRBV6-6 | few | TGTGCCAGCAGTTACTCTTCTGATACGCAGTATTTT | CASSYSSDTQYF
. | TRBJ1-2 | TRBV6-5 | once | TGTGCCAGCAGTTACTCTAACAGGAAGCATTGGGATGGCTACACCTTC | CASSYSNRKHWDGYTF
. | TRBJ1-1 | TRBV6-5 | few | TGTGCCAGCAGTTCACGGTTCATGAACACTGAAGCTTTCTTT | CASSSRFMNTEAFF
. | TRBJ1-2 | TRBV9 | few | TGTGCCAGCAGCGTAGGTTCAGGGAAGAACTATGGCTACACCTTC | CASSVGSGKNYGYTF
. | TRBJ1-2 | TRBV5-6 | . | TGTGCCAGCAGCTTGGTTGCAGGGGTCGATGTACGGGGCTACACCTTC | CASSLVAGVDVRGYTF
TRBD1 | TRBJ1-3 | TRBV5-4 | few | TGTGCCAGCAGCTTGGCCGGACAGGGAAGAAGAAACACCATATATTTT | CASSLAGQGRRNTIYF
. | TRBJ2-3 | TRBV7-2 | . | TGTGCCAGCAGCCAATCCCCAGGTGCAGATACGCAGTATTTT | CASSQSPGADTQYF
. | TRBJ1-2 | TRBV6-6 | . | TGTGCCAGCAGTTACTCAACAGTAAACTATGGCTACACCTTC | CASSYSTVNYGYTF
. | TRBJ2-7 | TRBV6-1 | once | TGTGCCAGCAGTGAATACGACACTTCCTACGAGCAGTACTTC | CASSEYDTSYEQYF
. | TRBJ1-3 | TRBV20-1 | once | TGCAGTGCTAGTCGAACAGGCCTTGGAAACACCATATATTTT | CSASRTGLGNTIYF
TRBD1 | TRBJ2-1 | TRBV4-2 | . | TGTGCCAGCAGCCAAGAACCCGGGACAGTCAATGAGCAGTTCTTC | CASSQEPGTVNEQFF
. | TRBJ1-2 | TRBV6-1 | . | TGTGCCAGCACGAGGGCAGTCCTCAACTATGGCTACACCTTC | CASTRAVLNYGYTF
. | TRBJ1-3 | TRBV7-2 | . | TGTGCCAGCAGCTTCAAATTGCTGCGGGGATCTGGAAACACCATATATTTT | CASSFKLLRGSGNTIYF
. | TRBJ1-1 | TRBV19 | . | TGTGCCAGTAGCCCTCCGGCAGGGGATAAAGCTTTCTTT | CASSPPAGDKAFF
. | TRBJ2-7 | TRBV27 | . | TGTGCCAGCAGTTTATACTCCGGGGGCGAGCAGTACTTC | CASSLYSGGEQYF
TRBD2 | TRBJ2-3 | TRBV28 | . | TGTGCCAGCAGTCCGTCACTAGCGGGGGGTGCAGATACGCAGTATTTT | CASSPSLAGGADTQYF
. | TRBJ2-2 | TRBV7-6 | . | TGTGCCAGCAGCCTAGACGGTCCCGGGGAGCTGTTTTTT | CASSLDGPGELFF
TRBD1 | TRBJ1-4 | TRBV28 | . | TGTGCCAGCAGACAGGGGCCAGCCGGTGAAAAACTGTTTTTT | CASRQGPAGEKLFF
. | TRBJ2-1 | TRBV24-1 | . | TGTGCCACCAGTGAGTTTCCCGGAGGGCAGTTCTTC | CATSEFPGGQFF
TRBD1 | TRBJ2-3 | TRBV2 | . | TGTGCCAGCAGTGAAGCCCGACAGGGGTCAGGTGCAGATACGCAGTATTTT | CASSEARQGSGADTQYF
. | TRBJ1-1 | TRBV19 | . | TGTGCCAGTAGTTCGGCGGACAGAAAGAACACTGAAGCTTTCTTT | CASSSADRKNTEAFF
. | TRBJ1-2 | TRBV6-2/TRBV6-3 | . | TGTGCCAGCAGTTACTCGGGGACTGACTATGGCTACACCTTC | CASSYSGTDYGYTF
. | TRBJ1-5 | TRBV19 | few | TGTGCCAGTAGTATTCAGGCAGATCAGCCCCAGCATTTT | CASSIQADQPQHF
. | TRBJ2-1 | TRBV27 | . | TGTGCCAGCAGGTCAGGCTCCTACAATGAGCAGTTCTTC | CASRSGSYNEQFF
TRBD2 | TRBJ2-3 | TRBV3-1/TRBV3-2 | . | TGTGCCAGCAGCCAAGGGACTAGTCCGATCACAGATACGCAGTATTTT | CASSQGTSPITDTQYF
. | TRBJ2-1 | TRBV18 | . | TGTGCCAGCTCACTACTGGACATACAAGGAAATGAGCAGTTCTTC | CASSLLDIQGNEQFF
. | TRBJ2-5 | TRBV6-1 | . | TGTGCCAGCAGTGAAGGCGCTAGCCAAGGAGAGACCCAGTACTTC | CASSEGASQGETQYF
TRBD1 | TRBJ1-5 | TRBV2 | . | TGTGCCAGCAGTGGTGATAGGGGGCGCGGTCAGCCCCAGCATTTT | CASSGDRGRGQPQHF
TRBD1 | TRBJ2-1 | TRBV19 | . | TGTGCCACCAGGACTTACAGGGGGCGAGGGGATGAGCAGTTCTTC | CATRTYRGRGDEQFF
. | TRBJ1-5 | TRBV18 | . | TGTGCCAGCTCACCAGGGGCGGGGGAGCCCCAGCATTTT | CASSPGAGEPQHF
TRBD1 | TRBJ2-7 | TRBV2 | . | TGTGCCAGCAGTGCCGGGACAGGGGGGGCCTACGAGCAGTACTTC | CASSAGTGGAYEQYF
TRBD1 | TRBJ2-5 | TRBV18 | . | TGTGCCAGCTCACCTTATGTGACAGGGGAACAAGAGACCCAGTACTTC | CASSPYVTGEQETQYF
. | TRBJ1-3 | TRBV10-3 | . | TGTGCCATCAGCAACAGGGACGAAAACACCATATATTTT | CAISNRDENTIYF
. | TRBJ2-5 | TRBV12-2 | . | TGTGCAGGGACGGGGATGCGGGGGGAAGAGACCCAGTACTTC | CAGTGMRGEETQYF
TRBD1 | TRBJ2-1 | TRBV19 | . | TGTGCCAGTAGAAATCGACAGGGGGAGAGGCTTTGGGATGAGCAGTTCTTC | CASRNRQGERLWDEQFF
. | TRBJ1-5 | TRBV21-1 | . | TGTGCCAGCAGCCCGCTACTACAGGGGCGATATCAGCCCCAGCATTTT | CASSPLLQGRYQPQHF
. | TRBJ1-6 | TRBV7-9 | . | TGTGCCAGCAGCTTAGTTCTAGGGGCGACACCCCTCCACTTT | CASSLVLGATPLHF
. | TRBJ1-2 | TRBV19 | . | TGTGCCAGTAGTATTCCAGGCTTCTACTATGGCTACACCTTC | CASSIPGFYYGYTF
. | TRBJ2-1 | TRBV7-2 | . | TGTGCCAGCAGCCCACAGAGACTACGAGAGCAGTTCTTC | CASSPQRLREQFF
. | TRBJ2-7 | TRBV5-5 | . | TGTGCCAGCAGCTTGAGAGAATCCGAGTCCTACGAGCAGTACTTC | CASSLRESESYEQYF
. | TRBJ2-1 | TRBV3-1/TRBV3-2 | . | TGTGCCAGCAGCCTCGCGGGGTCGGACTACAATGAGCAGTTCTTC | CASSLAGSDYNEQFF
TRBD1 | TRBJ1-2 | TRBV19 | . | TGTGCCAGTAGCCACGGACAGGGAGGTTATGGCTACACCTTC | CASSHGQGGYGYTF
TRBD2 | TRBJ2-3 | TRBV7-2 | . | TGTGCCAGCAGCTTTTCCGGAGGCGGGGGGGCTACAGATACGCAGTATTTT | CASSFSGGGGATDTQYF
TRBD1 | TRBJ1-5 | TRBV7-9 | . | TGTGCCAGCAGCTTAGCCGGGACAGGGGACCAGCCCCAGCATTTT | CASSLAGTGDQPQHF
. | TRBJ2-7 | TRBV24-1 | once | TGTGCCACCAGTGGCAGGGGATCGGCCCGCGAGCAGTACTTC | CATSGRGSAREQYF
. | TRBJ2-1 | TRBV5-6 | . | TGTGCCAGCAGCAAGGACCCGGGGGATAATGAGCAGTTCTTC | CASSKDPGDNEQFF
. | TRBJ1-4 | TRBV7-2 | . | TGTGCCAGCAGCTTTTCAGGGGTCCCGGGGGAAAAACTGTTTTTT | CASSFSGVPGEKLFF